These 19 T cell receptor beta chains came from one sample sequenced in a study of shared clonotypes between healthy human individuals. The table came from immunoSEQ multiplex PCR; TCRdb's copy has only in-frame clones and leaves some out. The data show around 2.3 million clones, with 90% to 97% seen just once and 0.1% to 0.15% held by the top ten. Sample: naive CD4+ T cells sorted from blood. Subset meaning: CD45RA+ positively selected. These receptors originate from a man between 18 and 29 years old in good health.

V is TRBV2 and J is TRBJ2-7; 7 bases agree with TRBD1. J was trimmed by 6 bases and V by 6 bases; bases with no gene match: 11. The CDR3 is 14 amino acids. Germline V gives CDR1 SNHLY, CDR2 FYNNEI. Here the CDR3 reads CASRGSTGPGEQYF. The CDR3 nucleotides are TGTGCCAGCAGGGGGTCGACAGGGCCGGGCGAGCAGTACTTC.

This clone was seen only once. The chain links TRBV27 to TRBJ2-7; TRBD2 matches at 7 bases. CDR3 length: 16 residues. Looked up from germline, CDR1 is MNHEY and CDR2 is SMNVEV (reference sequence). V dropped 5 bases and J dropped 7; count of bases not matched to a gene: 17. CDR3 in DNA: TGTGCCAGCAGTCCCGATGGAGCGGGGTCCCGGCGGGAGCAGTACTTC. It codes for CASSPDGAGSRREQYF.

CDR3 amino acids: CASSEQGLGNTEAFF. CDR3 coding DNA: TGTGCCAGCTCAGAGCAGGGGCTCGGGAACACTGAAGCTTTCTTT. The rearrangement links TRBV18 to TRBJ1-1, with a weak D call TRBD1 (6 bases). V was pared by 5 bases and J by 1 base, with 14 bases between. CDR1 is KGHSH and CDR2 is LQKENI in the germline V gene. This CDR3 is built from 15 residues.

The V and J genes are TRBV7-2 and TRBJ2-5; D might be TRBD2 (5 bases). Germline V CDR1 and CDR2: SGHTA, FQGNSA. The CDR3 covers 14 residues. Trimming pared 2 bases from V and 4 bases from J, leaving 11 bases between. The CDR3 is CASSLRRFGETQYF. Written as DNA, the CDR3 is TGTGCCAGCAGCTTAAGGAGGTTCGGAGAGACCCAGTACTTC.

V is TRBV2 and J is TRBJ1-2; D uncertain. V lost 1 base and J lost 4, with 10 bases in between. From germline, CDR1 is SNHLY and CDR2 FYNNEI. This CDR3 contains 14 residues. The CDR3 region is CASSEEGNFYGYTF. The CDR3 region has the DNA TGTGCCAGCAGTGAAGAGGGCAACTTCTATGGCTACACCTTC.

The chain combines TRBV7-3 with TRBJ2-1; TRBD1 matches at 10 bases. Germline V gene lookup returns CDR1 SGHTA and CDR2 FQGTGA. CDR3 length: 15 amino acids. V dropped 5 bases and J dropped 2; count of bases not matched to a gene: 3. DNA of the CDR3: TGTGCCAGCAGCCACGGACAGGGGGCCTACAATGAGCAGTTCTTC. Residues: CASSHGQGAYNEQFF.

The J gene is TRBJ1-2, the V gene TRBV19, with TRBD1 matching over 9 bases. Per germline, CDR1 LNHDA and CDR2 SQIVND (reference sequence). The CDR3 extends over 14 amino acids. Losses at the gene ends were 2 bases for V and 7 bases for J; bases not matched to a gene: 5. CDR3 sequence: CASSIRGQGLGYTF. CDR3 nucleotides: TGTGCCAGTAGTATACGGGGACAGGGACTTGGCTACACCTTC.

This chain links TRBV6-1 with TRBJ1-4; TRBD1 is a possible D gene (6 bases). The CDR3 totals 14 residues. The ends were cut back, 2 bases at V and 5 bases at J, with 9 bases in the middle. Germline V gene sequence: CDR1 MNHNS, CDR2 SASEGT. CDR3 region: CASSENRANEKLFF. CDR3 DNA: TGTGCCAGCAGTGAAAACAGGGCCAATGAAAAACTGTTTTTT.

As for this clone: An end of the junction differs from the germline gene, which may be a read error. This chain links TRBV7-7 with TRBJ2-5; D is undetermined. Germline V CDR1 and CDR2: SSHAT, FNYEAQ (reference sequence). This CDR3 has 15 amino acids. CDR3 residues: CASSLGPAQQGTQYF. The CDR3 DNA reads TGTGCTAGCAGCTTAGGTCCGGCTCAGCAAGGGACCCAGTACTTC.

The chain uses TRBV30 and TRBJ2-3; weak D call: TRBD2 (5 bases). V gave up 8 bases and J gave up 0 bases, with 15 bases separating them. CDR1 and CDR2 (germline): GTSNPN, SVGIG (reference sequence). The length of the CDR3 is 14 residues. The CDR3 protein is CASLSSGSTDTQYF. As DNA, the CDR3 is TGTGCCAGTTTATCGAGCGGCAGCACAGATACGCAGTATTTT.

The chain recombines TRBV7-2 with TRBJ2-7, with D perhaps matching TRBD2 (5 bases). Trimming cost V 3 bases and J 6 bases, with 12 bases left between them. The CDR3 covers 13 residues. Germline lookup yields CDR1 SGHTA and CDR2 FQGNSA. The CDR3 here is CASSFWGDVEQYF. The CDR3 DNA follows: TGTGCCAGCAGCTTCTGGGGAGACGTCGAGCAGTACTTC.

V and J are TRBV14 and TRBJ1-2, with 10 nucleotides matching TRBD1. V was pared by 4 bases and J by 0 bases, with 23 bases of the junction left unmatched. Germline V gene sequence: CDR1 SGHDN, CDR2 FVKESK. This CDR3 contains 22 residues. The CDR3 reads CASSRNPYPFRDRGDANYGYTF. CDR3 in DNA: TGTGCCAGCAGCCGAAACCCGTACCCTTTCCGGGACAGGGGCGACGCTAACTATGGCTACACCTTC. Supplemented by reference TRBV14 and TRBJ1-2, the full variable domain reads EAGVTQFPSHSVIEKGQTVTLRCDPISGHDNLYWYRRVMGKEIKFLLHFVKESKQDESGMPNNRFLAERTGGTYSTLKVQPAELEDSGVYFCASSRNPYPFRDRGDANYGYTFGSGTRLTVV.

CDR3 amino acids: CASSSSQLDSGNTIYF. The CDR3 DNA reads TGTGCCAGCAGTTCCTCACAGCTAGACTCTGGAAACACCATATATTTT. The gene calls are TRBV28 and TRBJ1-3; D is unresolved. The CDR3 totals 16 residues. Trimming cost V 4 bases and J 0 bases, with 13 bases left between them. Germline CDR1 is MDHEN and CDR2 is SYDVKM. Together with reference TRBV28 and TRBJ1-3, the CDR3 gives the full variable domain: DVKVTQSSRYLVKRTGEKVFLECVQDMDHENMFWYRQDPGLGLRLIYFSYDVKMKEKGDIPEGYSVSREKKERFSLILESASTNQTSMYLCASSSSQLDSGNTIYFGEGSWLTVV.

This chain connects TRBV2 to TRBJ2-7; 10 bases map to TRBD1. Germline V gives CDR1 SNHLY, CDR2 FYNNEI. The CDR3 length is 14 residues. The junction had 9 bases not matched to a gene; V was cut back by 4 bases and J by 9 bases. This chain's CDR3 is CASSVEGQGLTQYF. The CDR3 coding sequence is TGTGCCAGCAGTGTTGAGGGACAGGGGCTAACGCAGTACTTC.

The rearrangement links TRBV10-3 to TRBJ1-6, with TRBD1 as a possible D gene (5 bases). V lost 0 bases and J 7 bases, leaving 10 bases between the germline ends. Germline-derived CDR1 and CDR2 are ENHRY and SYGVKD. CDR3 length: 15 amino acids. CDR3 protein: CAISESKRGNSPLHF. CDR3 sequence (DNA): TGTGCCATCAGTGAGTCGAAACGGGGGAATTCACCCCTCCACTTT.

This chain connects TRBV11-2 to TRBJ2-7, with D perhaps matching TRBD2 (6 bases). The CDR3 spans 17 residues. CDR1 is SGHAT and CDR2 is FQNNGV in the germline V gene. V lost 1 base and J 4 bases, leaving 20 bases between the germline ends. CDR3 in DNA: TGTGCCAGCAGCTTAGTCCTGCAGAGGGACGGACTATACGAGCAGTACTTC. Its protein is CASSLVLQRDGLYEQYF. Together with reference TRBV11-2 and TRBJ2-7, the CDR3 gives the full variable domain: EAGVAQSPRYKIIEKRQSVAFWCNPISGHATLYWYQQILGQGPKLLIQFQNNGVVDDSQLPKDRFSAERLKGVDSTLKIQPAKLEDSAVYLCASSLVLQRDGLYEQYFGPGTRLTVT.

CDR3 DNA: TGTGCCAGTACCGCCGGGGGGTCGCCTAGAAACTACACCTTC. It specifies CASTAGGSPRNYTF. V and J are TRBV19 and TRBJ1-2, with D maybe TRBD1 (5 bases). Germline-derived CDR1 and CDR2 are LNHDA and SQIVND (reference sequence). The CDR3 sequence is 14 residues long. V was trimmed by 7 bases and J by 10 bases, leaving 22 bases between them. Together with reference TRBV19 and TRBJ1-2, the CDR3 gives the full variable domain: DGGITQSPKYLFRKEGQNVTLSCEQNLNHDAMYWYRQDPGQGLRLIYYSQIVNDFQKGDIAEGYSVSREKKESFPLTVTSAQKNPTAFYLCASTAGGSPRNYTFGSGTRLTVV.

The chain is built from TRBV5-1 and TRBJ1-1; 10 nucleotides line up with TRBD1. Per the germline V gene, CDR1 is SGHRS and CDR2 is YFSETQ. Losses at the gene ends were 4 bases for V and 9 bases for J; bases not matched to a gene: 9. CDR3 length: 14 residues. CDR3 nucleotide sequence: TGCGCCAGCAGCCTGGGGACAGGGGTGTTTCAAGCTTTCTTT. Residues: CASSLGTGVFQAFF.

The genes are TRBV6-1 and TRBJ1-6; 8 bases agree with TRBD1. Germline V gives CDR1 MNHNS, CDR2 SASEGT. This CDR3 has 14 amino acids. The ends lost 10 bases at V and 5 bases at J; junction bases unmatched: 7. This chain's CDR3 is CATFRGLNNSPLHF. CDR3 DNA sequence: TGTGCCACTTTCAGGGGGCTCAATAATTCACCCCTCCACTTT.